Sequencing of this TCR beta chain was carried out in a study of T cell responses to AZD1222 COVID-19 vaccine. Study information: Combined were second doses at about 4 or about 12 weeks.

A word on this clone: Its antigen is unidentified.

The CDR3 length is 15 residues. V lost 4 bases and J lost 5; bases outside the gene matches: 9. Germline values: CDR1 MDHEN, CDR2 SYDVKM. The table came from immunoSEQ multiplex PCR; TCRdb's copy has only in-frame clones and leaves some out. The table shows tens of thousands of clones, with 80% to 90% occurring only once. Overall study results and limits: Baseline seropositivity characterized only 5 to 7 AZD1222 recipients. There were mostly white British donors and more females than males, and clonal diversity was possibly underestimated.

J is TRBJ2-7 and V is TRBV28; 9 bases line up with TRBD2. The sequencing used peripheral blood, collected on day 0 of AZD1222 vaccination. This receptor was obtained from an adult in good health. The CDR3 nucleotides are TGTGCCAGCAGTTCCAAAAGGACTAGCGCCCACGAGCAGTACTTC. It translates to CASSSKRTSAHEQYF.